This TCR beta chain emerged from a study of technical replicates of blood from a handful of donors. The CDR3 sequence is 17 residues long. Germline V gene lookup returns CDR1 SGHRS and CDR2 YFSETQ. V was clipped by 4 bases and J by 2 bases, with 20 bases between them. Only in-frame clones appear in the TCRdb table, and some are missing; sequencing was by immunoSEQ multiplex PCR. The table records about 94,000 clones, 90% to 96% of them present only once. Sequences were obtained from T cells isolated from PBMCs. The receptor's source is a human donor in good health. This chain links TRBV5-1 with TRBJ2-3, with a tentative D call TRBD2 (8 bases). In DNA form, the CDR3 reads TGCGCCAGCAGCAGTGGGACAGCGGGAGCAAACACAGATACGCAGTATTTT. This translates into CASSSGTAGANTDTQYF.